The text below deals with one T cell receptor beta chain. The antigen remains undetermined. The sample originates from a study of somatic mutations in cytotoxic T cells in rheumatoid arthritis. For the study at large: Flow-sorting brought some V beta antibody-stained T-cell populations to nearly 100% purity, V beta1+ cells sequenced for TCRB among them.

Whole-study results and caveats: Rheumatoid arthritis patients and age-matched healthy controls showed no significant difference in CD8+ T-cell clonality. Within 8 of 65 patients, the single biggest CD8+ clone made up more than 20% of CD8+ cells.

Original processing methods: Patient CD8+ clones above 1% seldom matched published virus-specific TCRB sequences. Method: immunoSEQ multiplex PCR; TCRdb's copy keeps in-frame clones and lacks some. The DNA was the basis for D and trimming; V, J and clone size are from that table. The sample carries 10,000 or so clones, 65% to 80% recorded once. The CDR3 covers 12 residues. Trimming shortened V by 5 bases and J by 2 bases, and 7 bases separated the two germline ends. Germline values: CDR1 LNHDA, CDR2 SQIVND (reference sequence). The TCR comes from an adult with rheumatoid arthritis. Sequenced: CD8+ T cells sorted from blood. The V and J genes are TRBV19 and TRBJ2-7, with D unresolved. CDR3 bases: TGTGCCAGTAGTCAGGCGCCCTACGAGCAGTACTTC. This sequence encodes CASSQAPYEQYF. The variable domain in full, with the rest retrieved from reference TRBV19 and TRBJ2-7, is DGGITQSPKYLFRKEGQNVTLSCEQNLNHDAMYWYRQDPGQGLRLIYYSQIVNDFQKGDIAEGYSVSREKKESFPLTVTSAQKNPTAFYLCASSQAPYEQYFGPGTRLTVT.